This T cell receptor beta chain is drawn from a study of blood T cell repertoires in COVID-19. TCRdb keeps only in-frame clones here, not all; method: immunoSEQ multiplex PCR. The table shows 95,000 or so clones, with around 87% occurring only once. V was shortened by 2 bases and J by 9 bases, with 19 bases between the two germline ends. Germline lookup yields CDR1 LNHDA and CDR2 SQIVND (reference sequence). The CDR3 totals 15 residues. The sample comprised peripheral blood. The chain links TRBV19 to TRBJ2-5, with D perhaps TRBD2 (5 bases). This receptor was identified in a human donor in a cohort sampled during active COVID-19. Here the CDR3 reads CASSIRRGPDWAQYF. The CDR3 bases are TGTGCCAGTAGTATAAGAAGAGGACCGGACTGGGCCCAGTACTTC.